A selection of T cell receptor beta chains follows, all from one sample in a study of cytomegalovirus exposure and HLA in healthy donors. This table comes from immunoSEQ multiplex PCR, and its TCRdb copy is limited to in-frame clones, with some not included. Of about 95,000 clones in the sample, 80% to 85% were seen once. The source material was PBMCs. These receptor sequences come from a woman between 70 and 85 years old in good health and CMV-seropositive. Both conserved end residues are part of each CDR3. The D gene is left open where the match is weak. Some rows have no size entry. The others give once, few or many, or a class for an expanded clone.

. | TRBJ2-1 | TRBV7-2 | TRBD1 | TGTGCCAGCAGCATCTACGACAGGGCTGAGCAGTTCTTC | CASSIYDRAEQFF
few | TRBJ2-3 | TRBV7-3 | . | TGTGCCAGCAGCCCAAACGACAGGTATAGCGCAGATACGCAGTATTTT | CASSPNDRYSADTQYF
. | TRBJ2-3 | TRBV13 | . | TGTGCCAGCAGCCCCCGGAGGGTTGGCACAGATACGCAGTATTTT | CASSPRRVGTDTQYF
few | TRBJ1-5 | TRBV5-1 | . | TGCGCCAGCAGCTTGTTGAGTGGGGCTCAGCCCCAGCATTTT | CASSLLSGAQPQHF
. | TRBJ2-7 | TRBV5-1 | TRBD2 | TGCGCCAGCAGCTTACAGCGGGAGGCCCTCTACGAGCAGTACTTC | CASSLQREALYEQYF
. | TRBJ2-7 | TRBV7-3 | . | TGTGCCAGCAGCAGATATACAGGTTACGAGCAGTACTTC | CASSRYTGYEQYF
. | TRBJ1-3 | TRBV15 | . | TGTGCCACCAGCGAAGGGCTTAACAGGGCATCTGGAAACACCATATATTTT | CATSEGLNRASGNTIYF
. | TRBJ2-7 | TRBV18 | . | TGTGCCAGCTCACCAGGGGTTACTAGCTACGAGCAGTACTTC | CASSPGVTSYEQYF
. | TRBJ2-7 | TRBV19 | TRBD2 | TGTGCCAGTAGTATATCCCGGTGGAGCGGGACTAGACGAATCTCCTACGAGCAGTACTTC | CASSISRWSGTRRISYEQYF
. | TRBJ2-5 | TRBV10-3 | TRBD2 | TGTGCCATCAGTGAGTCGGCGGGAGGGCCAGAGACCCAGTACTTC | CAISESAGGPETQYF
. | TRBJ1-1 | TRBV13 | TRBD1 | TGTGCCAGCAGCGCCCGGACAGGGAAAGCTTTCTTT | CASSARTGKAFF
. | TRBJ2-7 | TRBV19 | TRBD2 | TGTGCCAGTAGTATCCTCGTCTCTAGCGGTAGCTACGAGCAGTACTTC | CASSILVSSGSYEQYF
. | TRBJ1-3 | TRBV11-2 | . | TGTGCCAGCAGCCTCCCCGGGTCTGGAAACACCATATATTTT | CASSLPGSGNTIYF
. | TRBJ1-2 | TRBV7-3 | TRBD1 | TGTGCCAGCAGCTTAAATCCGGTAGCCCCCAGGGGGCTTAGTGGCTACACCTTC | CASSLNPVAPRGLSGYTF
. | TRBJ2-6 | TRBV6-5 | . | TGTGCCAGCACCAAGCCAGGGGTTGGGGCCAACGTCCTGACTTTC | CASTKPGVGANVLTF
. | TRBJ2-1 | TRBV27 | . | TGTGCCAGCACCACGATCCTAGGCCGGGGTAGAAATGAGCAGTTCTTC | CASTTILGRGRNEQFF
. | TRBJ2-2 | TRBV7-9 | . | TGTGCCAGCAGACGGGAACTCACCGGGGAGCTGTTTTTT | CASRRELTGELFF
. | TRBJ1-2 | TRBV2 | TRBD1 | TGTGCCAGCTGGGACAGGGGAGGCTACACCTTC | CASWDRGGYTF
. | TRBJ1-5 | TRBV2 | . | TGTGCCAGCAGGAAAGACGCGGGGCGGGGGAATCAGCCCCAGCATTTT | CASRKDAGRGNQPQHF
. | TRBJ2-3 | TRBV7-9 | TRBD1 | TGTGCCAGCAGCTTCTGGGACAGAACTAGCACAGATACGCAGTATTTT | CASSFWDRTSTDTQYF
. | TRBJ2-5 | TRBV9 | . | TGTGCCAGCAGCGTCGGGACTGGATTGCGAGAGCAGTACTTC | CASSVGTGLREQYF
. | TRBJ1-1 | TRBV18 | . | TGTGCCAGCTCCGACAGCATGAACACTGAAGCTTTCTTT | CASSDSMNTEAFF
. | TRBJ2-3 | TRBV20-1 | . | TGCAGTGCCAGTCAGGGAGATACGCAGTATTTT | CSASQGDTQYF
. | TRBJ1-5 | TRBV12-5 | TRBD1 | TGTGCTAGTGCCGGGACAGATCAGCCCCAGCATTTT | CASAGTDQPQHF
. | TRBJ1-5 | TRBV19 | TRBD1 | TGTGCCAGTAGTAGTACAGGGGGCGCGTATCAGCCCCAGCATTTT | CASSSTGGAYQPQHF
once | TRBJ1-1 | TRBV29-1 | . | TGCAGCGTCTCTTGGACAGCAAGCACTGAAGCTTTCTTT | CSVSWTASTEAFF
. | TRBJ2-7 | TRBV7-9 | . | TGTGCCAGCAGCCGCACGGGGGTCTCCTACGAGCAGTACTTC | CASSRTGVSYEQYF
. | TRBJ2-5 | TRBV9 | . | TGTGCCAGCAGCGTAGAGATGCGAGGGCACGGAGAGACCCAGTACTTC | CASSVEMRGHGETQYF
. | TRBJ2-7 | TRBV27 | . | TGTGCCAGCAACGGCGGCGTTCGGGACGAGCAGTACTTC | CASNGGVRDEQYF
. | TRBJ2-5 | TRBV18 | TRBD1 | TGTGCCAGCTCACTCGCCGACAGGGGGGAGACCCAGTACTTC | CASSLADRGETQYF
. | TRBJ2-7 | TRBV6-6 | TRBD1 | TGTGCCAGCAGTTACTCGGGACAGGGTTACGAGCAGTACTTC | CASSYSGQGYEQYF
. | TRBJ2-5 | TRBV7-3 | . | TGTGCCAGCAGCCCCCTGGCCCAGAAGAAAGAAGAGACCCAGTACTTC | CASSPLAQKKEETQYF
. | TRBJ2-5 | TRBV5-4 | TRBD2 | TGTGCCAGCAGCTTAGCCGCGGGAGGGCCGTGGGAGACCCAGTACTTC | CASSLAAGGPWETQYF
. | TRBJ2-5 | TRBV5-6 | TRBD2 | TGTGCCAGCAGCTTAGCGGGAGTAACAGAGACCCAGTACTTC | CASSLAGVTETQYF
. | TRBJ1-2 | TRBV9 | . | TGTGCCAGCAGCCCCGTCGAGGGTGGCTACACCTTC | CASSPVEGGYTF
. | TRBJ1-2 | TRBV9 | TRBD1 | TGTGCCAGCAGCCCGCGACAGGGTGCTAACTATGGCTACACCTTC | CASSPRQGANYGYTF
once | TRBJ2-3 | TRBV2 | TRBD2 | TGTGCCAGCAGTACGGGAGCGGGGGCAGATACGCAGTATTTT | CASSTGAGADTQYF
. | TRBJ1-5 | TRBV12-5 | . | TGTGCTAGTGGTTCCGGACAGCCGGGGTCCCCCCCGCATTTT | CASGSGQPGSPPHF
. | TRBJ2-1 | TRBV7-2 | TRBD1 | TGTGCCAGCAGCCCGGGACAGGGATTCAATGAGCAGTTCTTC | CASSPGQGFNEQFF
. | TRBJ1-2 | TRBV28 | TRBD1 | TGTGCCAGCAGAACAGGGGTCGCCTATGGCTACACCTTC | CASRTGVAYGYTF